A single sample gave rise to the 28 T cell receptor beta chains below, sequenced in a study of blood T cell repertoires in COVID-19. Profiling relied on immunoSEQ multiplex PCR, and the TCRdb table lists in-frame clones only, not all of them. The data show more than 100,000 clones, nearly 90% seen once. Source material: peripheral blood. The receptors were sampled from a woman aged 55-70 years with COVID-19, enrolled during active disease.

This chain joins TRBV5-1 and TRBJ2-1; 11 bases are shared with TRBD2. The CDR3 runs to 15 residues. V lost 3 bases to trimming and J lost 7 bases; unmatched junction nucleotides: 6. Germline CDR1 is SGHRS and CDR2 is YFSETQ. CDR3 residues: CASSSFSGGANEQFF. The CDR3 region has the DNA TGCGCCAGCAGCTCCTTTAGCGGGGGGGCGAATGAGCAGTTCTTC.

The chain has TRBV27 and TRBJ1-4, with D possibly TRBD1 on 5 matching bases. The CDR3 has 14 residues. Trimming took off 6 bases at V and 2 bases at J, with 10 bases between the two ends. The germline V gene encodes CDR1 MNHEY and CDR2 SMNVEV (reference sequence). The CDR3 is CASRSGYTNEKLFF. CDR3 coding DNA: TGTGCCAGCAGGTCAGGGTATACTAATGAAAAACTGTTTTTT.

The V gene is TRBV9, the J gene TRBJ1-1; D gene uncertain. The CDR3 loop spans 13 amino acids. Germline V gives CDR1 SGDLS, CDR2 YYNGEE. Trimming took off 0 bases at V and 3 bases at J, with 6 bases between the two ends. The CDR3 DNA reads TGTGCCAGCAGCGTAGCGTCAGACACTGAAGCTTTCTTT. Residues: CASSVASDTEAFF.

Only one count was recorded for this clone. The rearrangement links TRBV4-3 to TRBJ2-5; TRBD1 matches 9 bases. The germline CDR1 and CDR2 sequences are LGHNA and YSLEER. The CDR3 is made up of 15 amino acids. With 2 bases clipped from V and 2 bases from J, the junction kept 3 bases outside the gene matches. The CDR3 here is CASSQLTGGQETQYF. Written as DNA, the CDR3 is TGCGCCAGCAGCCAACTGACAGGGGGTCAAGAGACCCAGTACTTC.

On this clone itself: Its ends do not fully match the called genes, so a read error is possible. V is TRBV7-7 and J is TRBJ2-5, with a weak D call TRBD2 (7 bases). CDR3 size: 15 residues. Germline assignment: CDR1 SSHAT and CDR2 FNYEAQ (reference sequence). CDR3 amino acids: CASSLGGGIQETQYF. Written as DNA, the CDR3 is TGTGCTAGCAGCTTAGGGGGGGGGATCCAAGAGACCCAGTACTTC.

The V call is TRBV7-2, the J call TRBJ1-6, with 7 bases identical to TRBD1. The germline CDR1 and CDR2 sequences are SGHTA and FQGNSA. Unmatched junction bases numbered 11, after V lost 1 base and J lost 2 bases. The CDR3 covers 19 residues. The CDR3 DNA reads TGTGCCAGCAGCTTAGGCCACAGGGGCACGATGACCTATAATTCACCCCTCCACTTT. Its translation: CASSLGHRGTMTYNSPLHF.

This chain uses TRBV5-4 with TRBJ1-3; TRBD1 matches at 9 bases. The germline V gene encodes CDR1 SGHNT and CDR2 YYREEE (reference sequence). This CDR3 region has 13 residues. After removal of 3 bases from V and 7 bases from J, the junction contained 2 bases not matched to a gene. Here the CDR3 DNA reads TGTGCCAGCAGCTACAGGGGGCGTAACACCATATATTTT. As protein: CASSYRGRNTIYF.

The chain couples TRBV4-2 to TRBJ2-3; 8 bases fit TRBD2. The CDR3 sequence is 15 residues long. Germline loops: CDR1 LGHNA, CDR2 YNFKEQ. V was clipped by 3 bases and J by 4 bases; unmatched bases: 6. The CDR3 here is CASSQRTSIADTQYF. The CDR3 DNA is TGTGCCAGCAGCCAGCGGACTAGCATCGCAGATACGCAGTATTTT.

The CDR3: CAISKGAGTDLFF. CDR3 DNA sequence: TGTGCCATCAGTAAGGGGGCCGGGACAGACCTGTTTTTT. The chain carries TRBV10-3 and TRBJ1-4; the match to TRBD1 covers 7 bases. Germline assignment: CDR1 ENHRY and CDR2 SYGVKD. The CDR3 consists of 13 residues. Trimming took 5 bases from V and 14 from J; bases not matched to a gene: 11.

V and J are TRBV12-3 or TRBV12-4 and TRBJ1-2, with D possibly being TRBD1 (6 bases). The CDR3 runs 12 residues. The V end lost 5 bases, the J end lost 7 bases, and 11 bases lay between the germline ends. CDR3 sequence (DNA): TGTGCCAGCAGTCGGGACATGGTTGGCTACACCTTC. Translating gives CASSRDMVGYTF.

The chain has TRBV19 and TRBJ2-7; 11 nucleotides match TRBD2. In germline, CDR1 is LNHDA, CDR2 SQIVND (reference sequence). V lost 5 bases to trimming and J lost 2 bases; unmatched junction nucleotides: 14. CDR3 length: 18 residues. CDR3 protein: CASSLRPPTSGATYEQYF. The DNA for the CDR3 is TGTGCCAGTAGTCTCCGACCCCCGACTAGCGGGGCCACCTACGAGCAGTACTTC.

CDR3 nucleotide sequence: TGTGCCAGCAGCTCTCGGACGGGGGACAACTATGGCTACACCTTC. It translates to CASSSRTGDNYGYTF. This chain links TRBV7-2 with TRBJ1-2; tentatively, D is TRBD1 (5 bases). Germline CDR1 SGHTA, CDR2 FQGNSA. Deletions cut 4 bases from V and 2 bases from J, with 14 bases between. This CDR3 is 15 amino acids long.

The chain recombines TRBV19 with TRBJ1-4, with TRBD1 matching 8 bases. Per the germline V gene, CDR1 is LNHDA and CDR2 is SQIVND (reference sequence). The CDR3 is 13 residues long. Trimming took 8 bases from V and 8 from J; bases not matched to a gene: 7. DNA of the CDR3: TGTGCCAGTGCAGGGGGCGGAAGGGAAAAACTGTTTTTT. This translates into CASAGGGREKLFF.

The gene calls are TRBV7-2 and TRBJ2-2; 7 nucleotides match TRBD1. V was clipped by 6 bases and J by 3 bases; unmatched bases: 7. This CDR3 contains 15 residues. CDR1 is SGHTA, CDR2 FQGNSA, per germline. The CDR3 DNA sequence: TGTGCCAGCAGAAAACAGGGGTTGGACACCGGGGAGCTGTTTTTT. It is translated as CASRKQGLDTGELFF.

This chain links TRBV9 with TRBJ2-2; no definite D call. Per germline, CDR1 SGDLS and CDR2 YYNGEE. The CDR3 contains 13 residues. V shed 4 bases and J shed 5 bases, with 9 bases lying between them. The CDR3 is CASSTEITGELFF. CDR3 nucleotide sequence: TGTGCCAGCAGCACCGAGATTACCGGGGAGCTGTTTTTT.

The chain recombines TRBV6-5 with TRBJ1-1; D is possibly TRBD1 (6 bases). Looked up from germline, CDR1 is MNHEY and CDR2 is SVGAGI. The CDR3 covers 15 residues. V lost 2 bases and J 5 bases, leaving 15 bases between the germline ends. DNA for the CDR3: TGTGCCAGCAGTTACAGCCTACAGGGTCGGACTGAAGCTTTCTTT. Residues: CASSYSLQGRTEAFF.

The sample holds one count of this clone. The CDR3 region is CASTLSGTDTQYF. The CDR3 bases are TGTGCCAGCACTCTCTCCGGCACAGATACGCAGTATTTT. The V and J genes are TRBV7-3 and TRBJ2-3; D is undetermined. Germline loops: CDR1 SGHTA, CDR2 FQGTGA. The CDR3 covers 13 residues. V lost 7 bases to trimming and J lost 1 base, with 9 bases between them.

This clone was recorded once. The genes are TRBV7-2 and TRBJ2-1, with D perhaps matching TRBD2 (6 bases). This CDR3 region has 16 residues. V dropped 5 bases and J dropped 1 base, with 15 bases sitting between them. Germline V gives CDR1 SGHTA, CDR2 FQGNSA. CDR3 amino acids: CASSKPGLPSYNEQFF. For the CDR3, the DNA is TGTGCCAGCAGCAAACCGGGACTCCCGTCCTACAATGAGCAGTTCTTC. The full variable domain, rest sourced from reference TRBV7-2 and TRBJ2-1, is GAGVSQSPSNKVTEKGKDVELRCDPISGHTALYWYRQSLGQGLEFLIYFQGNSAPDKSGLPSDRFSAERTGGSVSTLTIQRTQQEDSAVYLCASSKPGLPSYNEQFFGPGTRLTVL.

The chain employs TRBV3-1 (or the pseudogene TRBV3-2) and TRBJ1-4; D unclear. With 0 bases removed from V and 8 bases from J, the gap between germline ends came to 13 bases. The germline V gene encodes CDR1 LGHDT and CDR2 YNNKEL (reference sequence). The CDR3 totals 15 residues. Here the CDR3 reads CASSQERLTSEKLFF. The CDR3 DNA sequence: TGTGCCAGCAGCCAAGAGCGGTTAACTTCAGAAAAACTGTTTTTT.

The chain recombines TRBV14 with TRBJ1-2; unclear D gene. Germline loops: CDR1 SGHDN, CDR2 FVKESK. The V end was cut by 4 bases, the J end by 2 bases, with 14 bases between. The CDR3 loop spans 15 amino acids. The CDR3 nucleotides read TGTGCCAGCAGCCTACAACCCACGCGGAACTATGGCTACACCTTC. It codes for CASSLQPTRNYGYTF. Combining the CDR3 with reference TRBV14 and TRBJ1-2 gives the whole variable domain EAGVTQFPSHSVIEKGQTVTLRCDPISGHDNLYWYRRVMGKEIKFLLHFVKESKQDESGMPNNRFLAERTGGTYSTLKVQPAELEDSGVYFCASSLQPTRNYGYTFGSGTRLTVV.

This chain uses TRBV7-3 with TRBJ2-7, with 7 bases fitting TRBD1. Germline-derived CDR1 and CDR2 are SGHTA and FQGTGA. The CDR3 runs to 15 residues. The trim removed 5 bases at V and 0 bases at J, leaving 7 bases unmatched. Written as DNA, the CDR3 is TGTGCCAGCAGCCCAGGGGACAGAAGCTCCTACGAGCAGTACTTC. Its protein is CASSPGDRSSYEQYF. The whole variable domain, filled in from reference TRBV7-3 and TRBJ2-7, reads GAGVSQTPSNKVTEKGKYVELRCDPISGHTALYWYRQSLGQGPEFLIYFQGTGAADDSGLPNDRFFAVRPEGSVSTLKIQRTERGDSAVYLCASSPGDRSSYEQYFGPGTRLTVT.

The V and J genes are TRBV7-9 and TRBJ1-2; 7 bases line up with TRBD1. The V segment lost 5 bases and the J segment 7 bases; nucleotides outside the gene matches: 25. The germline V gene has CDR1 SEHNR and CDR2 FQNEAQ (reference sequence). The CDR3 is 19 residues long. In DNA form, the CDR3 reads TGTGCCAGCAGCCGTACAAACATACTCGAGGGGGCTCAGTCCACTGGCTACACCTTC. The encoded protein is CASSRTNILEGAQSTGYTF.

The chain carries TRBV19 and TRBJ1-4; 7 bases agree with TRBD1. The J segment lost 7 bases and the V segment lost 5 bases, leaving 16 bases of the junction unmatched. This CDR3 has 17 amino acids. Per germline, CDR1 LNHDA and CDR2 SQIVND (reference sequence). In DNA, the CDR3 is TGTGCCAGTAGTCCAAGGTTCGACAGGGCTCGGGGTGAAAAACTGTTTTTT. Amino acid sequence: CASSPRFDRARGEKLFF.

The V gene is TRBV5-4, the J gene TRBJ2-5; possibly TRBD1 for D (5 bases). V lost 0 bases and J 4 bases, leaving 10 bases between the germline ends. The CDR3 runs 14 residues. Germline-derived CDR1 and CDR2 are SGHNT and YYREEE (reference sequence). DNA of the CDR3: TGTGCCAGCAGCTTGGCAGGGCAGAGAGAGACCCAGTACTTC. Its protein is CASSLAGQRETQYF.

The J gene is TRBJ1-5, the V gene TRBV18; possible D gene TRBD1, 5 bases. In germline, CDR1 is KGHSH, CDR2 LQKENI. The CDR3 is 15 residues long. Trimming cost V 3 bases and J 3 bases, with 12 bases left between them. This CDR3 is CASSPVGTINQPQHF. CDR3 DNA: TGTGCCAGCTCACCGGTAGGGACTATCAATCAGCCCCAGCATTTT.

The rearrangement joins TRBV10-3 to TRBJ2-7; 11 bases align to TRBD2. Germline lookup yields CDR1 ENHRY and CDR2 SYGVKD. The CDR3 runs to 13 residues. V shed 6 bases, J shed 4 bases, and the junction held 2 bases outside the gene matches. CDR3 region: CAIRGTSGYEQYF. CDR3 bases: TGTGCCATCAGAGGGACTAGCGGATACGAGCAGTACTTC.

This chain joins TRBV7-2 and TRBJ2-5; TRBD1 matches 12 bases. Germline assignment: CDR1 SGHTA and CDR2 FQGNSA. After removal of 1 base from V and 4 bases from J, the junction contained 7 bases not matched to a gene. This CDR3 is built from 17 residues. CDR3 amino acids: CASSLVGDRGRTETQYF. The CDR3 bases are TGTGCCAGCAGCTTAGTCGGGGACAGGGGGCGCACAGAGACCCAGTACTTC.

The chain has TRBV6-5 and TRBJ1-2, with 9 bases identical to TRBD1. The germline gives CDR1 MNHEY, CDR2 SVGAGI. CDR3 length equals 14 residues. The V and J ends lost 4 bases and 4 bases, in that order; junction bases with no gene match: 4. Here the CDR3 reads CASSSDRGGYGYTF. CDR3 in DNA: TGTGCCAGCAGTTCAGACAGGGGGGGCTATGGCTACACCTTC.